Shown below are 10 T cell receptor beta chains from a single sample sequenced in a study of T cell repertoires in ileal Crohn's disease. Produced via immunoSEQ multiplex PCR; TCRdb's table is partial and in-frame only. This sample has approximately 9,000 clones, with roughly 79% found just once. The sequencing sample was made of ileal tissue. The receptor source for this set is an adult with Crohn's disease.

CDR3 sequence: CASSVVLNTEAFF. CDR3 coding DNA: TGTGCCAGCAGCGTAGTCCTCAACACTGAAGCTTTCTTT. The chain employs TRBV9 and TRBJ1-1; unclear D gene. V shed 0 bases and J shed 2 bases, with 5 bases lying between them. Per the germline V gene, CDR1 is SGDLS and CDR2 is YYNGEE. The CDR3 is made up of 13 amino acids.

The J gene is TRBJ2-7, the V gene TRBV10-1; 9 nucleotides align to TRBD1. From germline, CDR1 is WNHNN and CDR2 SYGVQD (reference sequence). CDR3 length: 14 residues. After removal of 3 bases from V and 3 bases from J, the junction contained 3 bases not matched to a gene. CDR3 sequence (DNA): TGCGCCAGCAGTGAACAGGGGGCTATCTACGAGCAGTACTTC. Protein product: CASSEQGAIYEQYF.

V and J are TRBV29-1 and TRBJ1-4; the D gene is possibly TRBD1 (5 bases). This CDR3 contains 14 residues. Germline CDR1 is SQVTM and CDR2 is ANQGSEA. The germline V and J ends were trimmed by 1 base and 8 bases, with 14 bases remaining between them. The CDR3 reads CSVEGGLNEEKLFF. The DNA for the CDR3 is TGCAGCGTTGAAGGGGGCCTAAATGAAGAAAAACTGTTTTTT.

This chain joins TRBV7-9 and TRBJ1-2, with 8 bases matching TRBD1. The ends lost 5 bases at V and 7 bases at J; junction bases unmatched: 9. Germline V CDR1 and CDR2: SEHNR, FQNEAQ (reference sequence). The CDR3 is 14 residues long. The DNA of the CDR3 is TGTGCCAGCAGCCCTCCGGGACAGGCTAGTGGCTACACCTTC. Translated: CASSPPGQASGYTF.

Written as DNA, the CDR3 is TGTGCCAGCTCACTAGACAGGGCGGATGGCTACACCTTC. This translates into CASSLDRADGYTF. The chain has TRBV18 and TRBJ1-2; 7 bases are a match to TRBD1. Germline V gene lookup returns CDR1 KGHSH and CDR2 LQKENI. CDR3 length: 13 amino acids. Trimming took 4 bases from V and 6 from J; bases not matched to a gene: 5.

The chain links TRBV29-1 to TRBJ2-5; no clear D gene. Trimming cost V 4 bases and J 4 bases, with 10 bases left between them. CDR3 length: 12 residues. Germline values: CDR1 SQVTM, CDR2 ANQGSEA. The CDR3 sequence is CSVGSYSETQYF. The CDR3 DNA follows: TGCAGCGTTGGTAGCTATTCAGAGACCCAGTACTTC. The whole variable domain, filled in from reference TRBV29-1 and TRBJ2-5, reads SAVISQKPSRDICQRGTSLTIQCQVDSQVTMMFWYRQQPGQSLTLIATANQGSEATYESGFVIDKFPISRPNLTFSTLTVSNMSPEDSSIYLCSVGSYSETQYFGPGTRLLVL.

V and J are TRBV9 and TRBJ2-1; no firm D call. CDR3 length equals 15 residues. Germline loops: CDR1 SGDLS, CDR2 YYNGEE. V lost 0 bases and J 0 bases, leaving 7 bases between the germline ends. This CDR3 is CASSVGVASYNEQFF. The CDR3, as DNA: TGTGCCAGCAGCGTAGGTGTAGCCTCCTACAATGAGCAGTTCTTC.

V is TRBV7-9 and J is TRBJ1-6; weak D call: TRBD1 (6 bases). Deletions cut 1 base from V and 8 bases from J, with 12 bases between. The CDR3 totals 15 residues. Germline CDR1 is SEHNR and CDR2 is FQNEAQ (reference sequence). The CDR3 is CASSLEAGAYSPLHF. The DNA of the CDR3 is TGTGCCAGCAGCTTAGAGGCGGGGGCGTATTCACCCCTCCACTTT.

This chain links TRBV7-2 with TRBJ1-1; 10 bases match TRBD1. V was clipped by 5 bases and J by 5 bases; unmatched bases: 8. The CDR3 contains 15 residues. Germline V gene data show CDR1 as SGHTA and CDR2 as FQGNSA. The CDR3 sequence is CASSMTGGRSTEAFF. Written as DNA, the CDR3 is TGTGCCAGCAGCATGACAGGGGGCAGGAGTACTGAAGCTTTCTTT.

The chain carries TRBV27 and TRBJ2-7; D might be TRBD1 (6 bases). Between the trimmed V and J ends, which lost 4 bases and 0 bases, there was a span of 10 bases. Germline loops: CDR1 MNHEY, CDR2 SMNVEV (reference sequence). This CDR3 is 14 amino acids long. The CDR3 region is CASSSTGSSYEQYF. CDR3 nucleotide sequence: TGTGCCAGCAGTTCAACAGGGAGCTCCTACGAGCAGTACTTC.